The 21 T cell receptor beta chains reported below all come from one sample, sequenced in a study of neurological immune-mediated disorders. In TCRdb, the 5' RACE reads were re-called with MiXCR into one record per CDR3 protein. The sample lists tens of thousands of distinct CDR3 sequences; 2% to 2.5% were seen once. The sequenced sample was PBMCs. The receptors stem from a woman in her forties or fifties with multiple sclerosis.

The table lists this clonotype with many counts. This sequence joins TRBV7-2 and TRBJ2-2; 9 bases are a match to TRBD1. Looked up from germline, CDR1 is SGHTA and CDR2 is FQGNSA. The V gene end was trimmed by 1 base and the J gene end by 1 base; junction bases not matched to a gene: 1. The CDR3 extends over 16 amino acids. For the CDR3, the DNA is TGTGCCAGCAGCTTAGGGGACAGGGAGAACACCGGGGAGCTGTTTTTT. It is translated as CASSLGDRENTGELFF.

This clonotype has at least ten counts. This chain uses TRBV7-3 with TRBJ2-7; maybe TRBD2 (6 bases). The CDR3 is 15 residues long. Per germline, CDR1 SGHTA and CDR2 FQGTGA. V lost 5 bases and J lost 2, with 16 bases in between. CDR3 protein: CASSRGLRGTYEQYF. In DNA, the CDR3 is TGTGCCAGCAGCCGGGGACTCCGAGGTACCTACGAGCAGTACTTC.

In its sample, this clonotype was seen many times. The J gene is TRBJ2-1, the V gene TRBV7-2, with no clear D. This CDR3 has 15 residues. Per germline, CDR1 SGHTA and CDR2 FQGNSA. V was shortened by 3 bases and J by 0 bases, with 9 bases between the two germline ends. CDR3 nucleotide sequence: TGTGCCAGCAGCTTGGCCGGTAGCTCCTACAATGAGCAGTTCTTC. Its protein product is CASSLAGSSYNEQFF.

Many counts were recorded for this clonotype. The gene calls are TRBV6-4 and TRBJ1-1; D uncertain. V lost 3 bases and J lost 2, with 7 bases in between. CDR3 length: 13 amino acids. CDR1 MRHNA and CDR2 SNTAGT come from the germline V gene. The CDR3 coding sequence is TGTGCCAGCAGTGAGCAGCAAAACACTGAAGCTTTCTTT. Its protein is CASSEQQNTEAFF.

The sample holds many counts of this clonotype. The V call is TRBV20-1, the J call TRBJ2-1, with D unresolved. Germline lookup yields CDR1 DFQATT and CDR2 SNEGSKA (reference sequence). The CDR3 spans 14 residues. Trimming left V 5 bases short and J 6 bases short, with 17 bases between. The CDR3 bases are TGCAGTGCTGGAAACCGGTGGGGTAGCAATGAGCAGTTCTTC. Protein sequence: CSAGNRWGSNEQFF.

In this sample, this clonotype turned up many times. The chain recombines TRBV29-1 with TRBJ2-3; D may be TRBD1 (5 bases). The CDR3 consists of 13 residues. Per the germline V gene, CDR1 is SQVTM and CDR2 is ANQGSEA. The V end lost 4 bases, the J end lost 4 bases, and 12 bases lay between the germline ends. The CDR3 protein is CSVAGSDADTQYF. CDR3 bases: TGCAGCGTTGCAGGGTCCGACGCAGATACGCAGTATTTT.

This clonotype was seen at least ten times. The chain links TRBV3-1 to TRBJ2-1; the D is unclear. CDR3 length: 16 residues. With 5 bases removed from V and 5 bases from J, the gap between germline ends came to 19 bases. Germline values: CDR1 LGHDT, CDR2 YNNKEL (reference sequence). The CDR3 spells CASSKRYGSRDNEQFF. CDR3 sequence (DNA): TGTGCCAGCAGCAAGAGGTACGGGTCCCGGGACAATGAGCAGTTCTTC.

By share, this clonotype counts as medium-sized. CDR3 sequence: CSAKTGPYGYTF. The CDR3 nucleotides are TGCAGTGCTAAAACAGGACCTTATGGCTACACCTTC. The V gene is TRBV20-1, the J gene TRBJ1-2, with a tentative D call TRBD1 (5 bases). The CDR3 has 12 residues. Germline V lookup: CDR1 DFQATT, CDR2 SNEGSKA (reference sequence). Trimming cost V 4 bases and J 5 bases, with 11 bases left between them.

The chain combines TRBV11-2 with TRBJ2-1; TRBD1 agrees at 7 bases. The germline gives CDR1 SGHAT, CDR2 FQNNGV. Unmatched junction bases numbered 8, after V lost 3 bases and J lost 0 bases. CDR3 size: 17 residues. CDR3 region: CASSFYPGQSSYNEQFF. Written as DNA, the CDR3 is TGTGCCAGCAGCTTCTACCCGGGACAGAGCTCCTACAATGAGCAGTTCTTC.

This clonotype was observed many times. This chain joins TRBV20-1 and TRBJ1-1, with 7 bases that match TRBD1. CDR3 length equals 15 residues. After removal of 5 bases from V and 7 bases from J, the junction contained 16 bases not matched to a gene. Germline-derived CDR1 and CDR2 are DFQATT and SNEGSKA (reference sequence). The CDR3 loop reads CSALRQGRSTNEAFF. The CDR3 nucleotides are TGCAGTGCTCTTCGACAGGGCCGCAGTACAAATGAAGCTTTCTTT.

This clonotype was seen ten or more times. The chain links TRBV20-1 to TRBJ2-1, with 7 bases matching TRBD2. The CDR3 is 15 amino acids. Germline V gives CDR1 DFQATT, CDR2 SNEGSKA (reference sequence). Losses at the gene ends were 3 bases for V and 4 bases for J; bases not matched to a gene: 9. The CDR3 sequence: CSASVVSGRYNEQFF. CDR3 DNA: TGCAGTGCTAGTGTGGTTAGCGGGCGTTACAATGAGCAGTTCTTC.

This clonotype came up a few times. This chain links TRBV7-9 with TRBJ2-7, with D tentatively TRBD1 (6 bases). Trimming shortened V by 4 bases and J by 3 bases, and 22 bases separated the two germline ends. There are 17 residues in the CDR3. Germline V lookup: CDR1 SEHNR, CDR2 FQNEAQ (reference sequence). The CDR3 nucleotides read TGTGCCAGCAGCTCGAGTCAGGGGCCAAGTTCCTTCTACGAGCAGTACTTC. This translates into CASSSSQGPSSFYEQYF.

This clonotype was seen only a few times. V gene TRBV4-3 combines with J gene TRBJ2-1; D possibly uses TRBD1 or TRBD2 (5 bases each). Between the trimmed V and J ends, which lost 1 base and 5 bases, there was a span of 21 bases. CDR3 length equals 18 residues. The germline gives CDR1 LGHNA, CDR2 YSLEER. CDR3 loop: CASSQAGLWGSDHNEQFF. For the CDR3, the DNA is TGCGCCAGCAGCCAAGCGGGTCTATGGGGGAGCGATCACAATGAGCAGTTCTTC.

This clonotype is medium-sized. This chain links TRBV7-9 with TRBJ2-2, with 8 bases lining up with TRBD1. With V trimmed by 10 bases and J by 0 bases, 4 bases remained unmatched. The CDR3 consists of 14 residues. Germline V gene sequence: CDR1 SEHNR, CDR2 FQNEAQ (reference sequence). The CDR3 DNA reads TGTGCCAACCTGGACAGGGCGAACACCGGGGAGCTGTTTTTT. Its protein is CANLDRANTGELFF.

This clonotype occurred many times. The rearrangement links TRBV5-1 to TRBJ2-7; D remains unclear. Germline assignment: CDR1 SGHRS and CDR2 YFSETQ. The CDR3 covers 12 residues. The V end was cut by 3 bases, the J end by 6 bases, with 10 bases between. CDR3 protein: CASSSDRFEQYF. CDR3 coding DNA: TGCGCCAGCAGCTCGGACCGTTTCGAGCAGTACTTC.

The V and J genes are TRBV18 and TRBJ2-7; perhaps TRBD1 as D (6 bases). The CDR3 runs 16 residues. Germline V gene sequence: CDR1 KGHSH, CDR2 LQKENI. Trimming stripped 3 bases from V and 2 bases from J, with 17 bases between. CDR3 coding DNA: TGTGCCAGCTCACCGGGTATGACAGGAACTACCTACGAGCAGTACTTC. Its translation is CASSPGMTGTTYEQYF.

Ten or more counts support this clonotype. The chain combines TRBV5-1 with TRBJ1-1, with TRBD1 matching over 7 bases. Germline loops: CDR1 SGHRS, CDR2 YFSETQ. Unmatched junction bases numbered 3, after V lost 0 bases and J lost 4 bases. This CDR3 is built from 14 residues. CDR3 coding DNA: TGCGCCAGCAGCTTGGTGACAGGGAGCACTGAAGCTTTCTTT. Protein product: CASSLVTGSTEAFF.

This clonotype has a count of ten or more. V gene TRBV12-3 or TRBV12-4 combines with J gene TRBJ2-3; D remains unclear. The CDR3 spans 14 residues. With 5 bases removed from V and 4 bases from J, the gap between germline ends came to 13 bases. CDR3 amino acids: CASSIRAGSDTQYF. The CDR3 DNA reads TGTGCCAGCAGTATAAGGGCCGGATCAGATACGCAGTATTTT.

This clonotype was observed many times. This sequence joins TRBV20-1 and TRBJ2-5; 8 bases are a match to TRBD1. Losses at the gene ends were 6 bases for V and 4 bases for J; bases not matched to a gene: 10. Germline CDR1 and CDR2: DFQATT and SNEGSKA (reference sequence). The CDR3 consists of 14 residues. CDR3 DNA: TGCAGTGCATCTGGGCTTGGGACAGGAGAGACCCAGTACTTC. Encoded protein: CSASGLGTGETQYF.

This clonotype has ten or more counts. The chain carries TRBV18 and TRBJ2-3; TRBD2 aligns across 8 bases. Germline V gene lookup returns CDR1 KGHSH and CDR2 LQKENI. The CDR3 length is 16 residues. V lost 2 bases and J lost 4; bases outside the gene matches: 8. The CDR3 DNA sequence: TGTGCCAGCTCACCAAACGGAGCGGGGGTGGCAGATACGCAGTATTTT. Protein sequence: CASSPNGAGVADTQYF.

This clonotype was detected many times. V is TRBV5-1 and J is TRBJ2-3; no clear D gene. This CDR3 has 12 amino acids. V was trimmed by 1 base and J by 6 bases, leaving 6 bases between them. Looked up from germline, CDR1 is SGHRS and CDR2 is YFSETQ. CDR3 sequence reads: CASSLMGDTQYF. For the CDR3, the DNA is TGCGCCAGCAGCTTGATGGGGGATACGCAGTATTTT.